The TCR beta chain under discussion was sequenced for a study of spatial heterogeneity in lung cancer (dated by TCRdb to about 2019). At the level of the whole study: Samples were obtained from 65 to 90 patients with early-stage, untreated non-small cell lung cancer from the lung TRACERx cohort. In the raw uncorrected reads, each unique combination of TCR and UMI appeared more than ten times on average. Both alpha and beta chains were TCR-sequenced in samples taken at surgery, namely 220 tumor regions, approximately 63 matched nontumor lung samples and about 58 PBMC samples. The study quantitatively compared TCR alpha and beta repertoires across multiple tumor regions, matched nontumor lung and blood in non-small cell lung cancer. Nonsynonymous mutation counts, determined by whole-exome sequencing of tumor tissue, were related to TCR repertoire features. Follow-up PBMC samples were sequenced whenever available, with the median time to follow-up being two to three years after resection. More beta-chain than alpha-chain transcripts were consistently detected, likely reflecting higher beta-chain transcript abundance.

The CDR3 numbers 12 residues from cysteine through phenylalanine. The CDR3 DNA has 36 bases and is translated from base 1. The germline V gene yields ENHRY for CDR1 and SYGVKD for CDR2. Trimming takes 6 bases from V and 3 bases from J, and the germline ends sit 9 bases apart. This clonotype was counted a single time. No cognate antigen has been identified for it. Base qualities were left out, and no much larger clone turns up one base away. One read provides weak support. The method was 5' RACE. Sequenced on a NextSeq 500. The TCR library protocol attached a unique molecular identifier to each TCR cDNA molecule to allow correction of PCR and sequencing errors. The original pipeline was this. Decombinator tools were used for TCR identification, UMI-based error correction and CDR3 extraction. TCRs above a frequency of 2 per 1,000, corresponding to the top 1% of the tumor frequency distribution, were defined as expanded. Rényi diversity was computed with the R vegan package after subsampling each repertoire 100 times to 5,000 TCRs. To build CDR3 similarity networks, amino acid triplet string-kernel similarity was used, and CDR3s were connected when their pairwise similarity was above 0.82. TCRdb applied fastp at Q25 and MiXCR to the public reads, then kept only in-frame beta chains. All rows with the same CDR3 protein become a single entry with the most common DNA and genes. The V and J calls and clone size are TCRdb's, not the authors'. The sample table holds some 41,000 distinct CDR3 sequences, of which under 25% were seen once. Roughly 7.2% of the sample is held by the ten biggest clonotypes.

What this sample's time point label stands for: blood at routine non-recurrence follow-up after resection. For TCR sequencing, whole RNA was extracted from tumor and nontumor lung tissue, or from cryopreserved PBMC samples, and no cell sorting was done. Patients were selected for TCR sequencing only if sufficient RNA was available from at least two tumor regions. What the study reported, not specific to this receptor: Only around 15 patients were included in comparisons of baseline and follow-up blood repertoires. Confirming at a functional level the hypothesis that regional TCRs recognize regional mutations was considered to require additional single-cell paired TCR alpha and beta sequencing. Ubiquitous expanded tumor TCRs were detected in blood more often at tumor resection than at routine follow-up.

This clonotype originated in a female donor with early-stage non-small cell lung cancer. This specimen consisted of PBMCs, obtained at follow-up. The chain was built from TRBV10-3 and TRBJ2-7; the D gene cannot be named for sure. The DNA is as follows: TGTGCCATCAGCCCTTCCTACTACGAGCAGTACTTC. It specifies CAISPSYYEQYF.